These 16 T cell receptor beta chains were sequenced from one sample in a study of blood T cell repertoires in COVID-19. TCRdb's copy holds only in-frame clones and misses some; the assay was immunoSEQ multiplex PCR. The table has 130,000 or so clones, about 76% seen once. The sequenced sample was peripheral blood. All receptors come from a man of 80 years or more with acute or convalescent COVID-19.

This rearrangement joins TRBV5-4 to TRBJ1-4; perhaps TRBD1 as D (6 bases). Trimming shortened V by 5 bases and J by 7 bases, and 15 bases separated the two germline ends. Germline CDR1 is SGHNT and CDR2 is YYREEE (reference sequence). The CDR3 spans 14 residues. CDR3 bases: TGTGCCAGCAGGTTCGTACAGGGAGCTGAAAAACTGTTTTTT. Protein sequence: CASRFVQGAEKLFF.

This clone came up a few times. This chain connects TRBV7-2 to TRBJ1-1, with D hard to call. Germline lookup yields CDR1 SGHTA and CDR2 FQGNSA. Trimming cost V 1 base and J 3 bases, with 9 bases left between them. The CDR3 length is 14 residues. The CDR3 is CASSLGGRYTEAFF. The CDR3 DNA is TGTGCCAGCAGCTTAGGAGGGAGGTACACTGAAGCTTTCTTT.

CDR3 amino acids: CASSTDRGLEQYF. CDR3 DNA: TGTGCCAGCAGCACAGACAGGGGGCTCGAGCAGTACTTC. The chain has TRBV12-3 or TRBV12-4 and TRBJ2-7, with TRBD1 matching over 10 bases. The trim removed 6 bases at V and 6 bases at J, leaving 5 bases unmatched. The CDR3 spans 13 residues.

CDR3 amino acids: CASRDRVGSPLHF. The DNA of the CDR3 is TGTGCCAGCAGAGACAGGGTCGGATCACCCCTCCACTTT. The rearrangement links TRBV2 to TRBJ1-6; 7 nucleotides align to TRBD1. V dropped 6 bases and J dropped 10; count of bases not matched to a gene: 6. This CDR3 region has 13 residues. CDR1 and CDR2 from the germline V gene are SNHLY and FYNNEI.

The V and J genes are TRBV19 and TRBJ2-3; 9 bases line up with TRBD2. There are 16 residues in the CDR3. The V gene end was trimmed by 4 bases and the J gene end by 6 bases; junction bases not matched to a gene: 11. CDR1 and CDR2 from the germline V gene are LNHDA and SQIVND (reference sequence). In DNA form, the CDR3 reads TGTGCCAGTAGTAAGGGAGCGGGGGGAAGGGGGGATACGCAGTATTTT. Its translation: CASSKGAGGRGDTQYF.

The chain has TRBV9 and TRBJ2-2; 7 bases match TRBD1. Germline CDR1 is SGDLS and CDR2 is YYNGEE. The CDR3 runs 15 residues. The V and J ends lost 2 bases and 7 bases, in that order; junction bases with no gene match: 8. The CDR3 nucleotides read TGTGCCAGCAGCGTCGACAGGGCGGGTCTCGGGGAGCTGTTTTTT. This gives the protein CASSVDRAGLGELFF. Filled out from reference TRBV9 and TRBJ2-2, the complete variable domain reads DSGVTQTPKHLITATGQRVTLRCSPRSGDLSVYWYQQSLDQGLQFLIQYYNGEERAKGNILERFSAQQFPDLHSELNLSSLELGDSALYFCASSVDRAGLGELFFGEGSRLTVL.

This chain joins TRBV6-5 and TRBJ1-2; TRBD1 aligns across 8 bases. The germline CDR1 and CDR2 sequences are MNHEY and SVGAGI. The CDR3 contains 13 residues. The V segment lost 6 bases and the J segment 7 bases; nucleotides outside the gene matches: 7. CDR3 protein: CASRDRVGSGYTF. For the CDR3, the DNA is TGTGCCAGCAGGGACAGGGTAGGGAGTGGCTACACCTTC.

The rearrangement joins TRBV5-1 to TRBJ2-2; 7 bases match TRBD1. The CDR3 is 15 residues long. Germline assignment: CDR1 SGHRS and CDR2 YFSETQ. V lost 5 bases to trimming and J lost 5 bases; unmatched junction nucleotides: 9. The CDR3 reads CASRVGGAQTGELFF. CDR3 nucleotide sequence: TGCGCCAGCAGGGTAGGGGGCGCCCAAACCGGGGAGCTGTTTTTT.

This clone was seen a handful of times. V is TRBV14 and J is TRBJ1-2, with TRBD1 identical over 7 bases. V lost 3 bases to trimming and J lost 4 bases; unmatched junction nucleotides: 8. CDR1 and CDR2 (germline): SGHDN, FVKESK. CDR3 length equals 15 residues. In DNA, the CDR3 is TGTGCCAGCAGCCAGGGACAGAAAACCACCTATGGCTACACCTTC. Its protein is CASSQGQKTTYGYTF. Full variable domain (remainder filled in from reference TRBV14 and TRBJ1-2): EAGVTQFPSHSVIEKGQTVTLRCDPISGHDNLYWYRRVMGKEIKFLLHFVKESKQDESGMPNNRFLAERTGGTYSTLKVQPAELEDSGVYFCASSQGQKTTYGYTFGSGTRLTVV.

This sequence joins TRBV19 and TRBJ2-2; 11 nucleotides line up with TRBD2. The CDR3 has 17 amino acids. The V segment lost 1 base and the J segment 4 bases; nucleotides outside the gene matches: 5. Looked up from germline, CDR1 is LNHDA and CDR2 is SQIVND (reference sequence). CDR3 sequence: CASSIVAGGPLTGELFF. Here the CDR3 DNA reads TGTGCCAGTAGTATAGTAGCGGGGGGGCCACTCACCGGGGAGCTGTTTTTT.

The genes are TRBV19 and TRBJ2-3, with D possibly being TRBD2 (5 bases). This CDR3 is 16 amino acids long. Trimming removed 7 bases at V and 5 bases at J, with 22 bases between. CDR1 is LNHDA and CDR2 is SQIVND in the germline V gene (reference sequence). In DNA form, the CDR3 reads TGTGCCAGTAATAATGGGCGGGTCTCGGCCAAAGATACGCAGTATTTT. Amino acid sequence: CASNNGRVSAKDTQYF.

This clone was recorded once. The gene calls are TRBV9 and TRBJ1-2; TRBD1 agrees at 7 bases. The CDR3 loop spans 13 amino acids. CDR1 is SGDLS, CDR2 YYNGEE, per germline. Unmatched junction bases numbered 4, after V lost 4 bases and J lost 4 bases. CDR3 sequence (DNA): TGTGCCAGCAGCATTCCAGGGGGCTATGGCTACACCTTC. Translation gives CASSIPGGYGYTF.

The chain joins TRBV19 to TRBJ1-2, with D unresolved. V lost 2 bases to trimming and J lost 6 bases, with 10 bases between them. The CDR3 spans 13 residues. Germline V gene sequence: CDR1 LNHDA, CDR2 SQIVND (reference sequence). CDR3 region: CASSITGWDGYTF. The CDR3 DNA sequence: TGTGCCAGTAGTATAACGGGTTGGGATGGCTACACCTTC.

This chain uses TRBV5-1 with TRBJ1-1; D is perhaps TRBD1 (5 bases). This CDR3 spans 15 amino acids. V lost 5 bases to trimming and J lost 1 base, with 15 bases between them. CDR1 SGHRS and CDR2 YFSETQ come from the germline V gene. The CDR3 here is CASRGNTQGNTEAFF. Here the CDR3 DNA reads TGCGCCAGCAGGGGAAATACTCAGGGGAACACTGAAGCTTTCTTT.

This chain links TRBV6-5 with TRBJ1-4, with D possibly being TRBD1 (6 bases). Looked up from germline, CDR1 is MNHEY and CDR2 is SVGAGI. CDR3 length equals 15 residues. Trimming removed 4 bases at V and 3 bases at J, with 12 bases between. CDR3 loop: CASSSQTGANEKLFF. As DNA, the CDR3 is TGTGCCAGCAGTTCTCAGACAGGAGCTAATGAAAAACTGTTTTTT.

The V gene is TRBV7-3, the J gene TRBJ2-3, with 10 bases identical to TRBD1. The CDR3 has 16 residues. Losses at the gene ends were 1 base for V and 1 base for J; bases not matched to a gene: 2. Germline CDR1 SGHTA, CDR2 FQGTGA. In DNA, the CDR3 is TGTGCCAGCAGCTTAAAGGGACAGGGGCGCACAGATACGCAGTATTTT. It codes for CASSLKGQGRTDTQYF.